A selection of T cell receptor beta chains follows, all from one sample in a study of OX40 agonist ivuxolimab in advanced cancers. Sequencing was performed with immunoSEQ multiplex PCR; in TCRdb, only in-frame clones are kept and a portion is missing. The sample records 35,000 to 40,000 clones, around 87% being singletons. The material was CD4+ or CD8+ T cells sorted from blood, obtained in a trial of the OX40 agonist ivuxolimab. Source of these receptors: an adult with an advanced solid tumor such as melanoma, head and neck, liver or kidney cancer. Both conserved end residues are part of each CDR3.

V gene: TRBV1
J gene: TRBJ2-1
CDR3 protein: CTSSQRRGGEVLNEQFF

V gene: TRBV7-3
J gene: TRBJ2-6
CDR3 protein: CASSLNGGANVLTF

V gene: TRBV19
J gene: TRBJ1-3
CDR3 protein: CASTHISGRAGNTIYF

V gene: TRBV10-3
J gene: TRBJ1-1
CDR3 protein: CAISGGQGTTEAFF

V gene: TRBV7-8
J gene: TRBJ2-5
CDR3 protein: CASSLDGTGGTQYF

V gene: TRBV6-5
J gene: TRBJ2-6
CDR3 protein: CASSYSRPSGANVLTF

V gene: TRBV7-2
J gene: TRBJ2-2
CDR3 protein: CASSTQGTGELFF

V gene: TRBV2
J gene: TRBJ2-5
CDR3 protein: CASSRGETQYF

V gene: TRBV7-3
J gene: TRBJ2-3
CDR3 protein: CASSWGQADTQYF

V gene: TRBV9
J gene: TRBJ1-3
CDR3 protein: CASSPKTESGNTIYF

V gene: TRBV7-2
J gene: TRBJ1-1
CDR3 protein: CASSPETALRTEAFF

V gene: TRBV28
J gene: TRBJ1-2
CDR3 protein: CASYPIGAATGGYTF

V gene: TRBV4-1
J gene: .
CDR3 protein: CASSQKTSGGIGEQYF

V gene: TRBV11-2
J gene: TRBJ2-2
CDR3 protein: CASNRAGGPNTGELFF

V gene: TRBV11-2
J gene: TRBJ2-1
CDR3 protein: CASSFPLNEQFF

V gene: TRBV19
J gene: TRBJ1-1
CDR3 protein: CASSTNKQGTNTEAFF

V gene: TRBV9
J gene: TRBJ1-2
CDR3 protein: CASSVGSANYGYTF

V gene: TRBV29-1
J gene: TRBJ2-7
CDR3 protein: CSGGRNSYEQYF

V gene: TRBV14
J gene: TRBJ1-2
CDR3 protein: CASSHVQATSYTF

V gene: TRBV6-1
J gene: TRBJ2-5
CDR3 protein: CASSEALGLGETQYF

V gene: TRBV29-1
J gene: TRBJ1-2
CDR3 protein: CSVMPRDRGIGYTF

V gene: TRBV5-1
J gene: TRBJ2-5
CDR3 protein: CASSPDSHQETQYF

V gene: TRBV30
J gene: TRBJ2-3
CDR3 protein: CAWSPAGGRGDTQYF

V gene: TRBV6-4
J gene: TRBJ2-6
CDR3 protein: CASSVNLDSGANVLTF

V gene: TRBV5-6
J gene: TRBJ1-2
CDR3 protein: CASSDRDYGYTF

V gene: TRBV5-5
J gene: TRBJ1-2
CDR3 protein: CASSLGQGRYYGYTF

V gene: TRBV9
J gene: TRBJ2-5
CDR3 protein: CASSVGGSGSGWETQYF